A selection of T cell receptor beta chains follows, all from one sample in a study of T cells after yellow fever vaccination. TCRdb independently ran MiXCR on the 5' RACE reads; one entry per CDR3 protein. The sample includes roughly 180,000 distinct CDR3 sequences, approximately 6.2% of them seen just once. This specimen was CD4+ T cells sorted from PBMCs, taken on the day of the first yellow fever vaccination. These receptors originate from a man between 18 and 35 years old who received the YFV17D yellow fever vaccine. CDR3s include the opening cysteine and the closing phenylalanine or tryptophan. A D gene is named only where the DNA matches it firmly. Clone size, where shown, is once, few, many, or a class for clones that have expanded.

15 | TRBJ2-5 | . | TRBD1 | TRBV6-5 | TGTGCCAGCAGTTACAGCGACAGGGGGATTGGGGCCCAGTACTTC | CASSYSDRGIGAQYF
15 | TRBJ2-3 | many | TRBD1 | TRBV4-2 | TGTGCCAGCAGCCAAGGGCAGGGGGCGGCAGATACGCAGTATTTT | CASSQGQGAADTQYF
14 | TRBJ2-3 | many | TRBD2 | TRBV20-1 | TGCAGTGCCGGGACTAGCGGAACCACAGATACGCAGTATTTT | CSAGTSGTTDTQYF
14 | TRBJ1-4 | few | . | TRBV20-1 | TGCAGTGCTAGTCTACAGCCCATGGATGAAAAACTGTTTTTT | CSASLQPMDEKLFF
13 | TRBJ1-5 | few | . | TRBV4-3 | TGCGCCAGCAGCCAAAGCGCAGTTCAGCCCCAGCATTTT | CASSQSAVQPQHF
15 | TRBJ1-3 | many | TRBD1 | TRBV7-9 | TGTGCCAGCAGCACTCGCAGGGGGTCTGGAAACACCATATATTTT | CASSTRRGSGNTIYF
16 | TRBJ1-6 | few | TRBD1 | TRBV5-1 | TGCGCCAGCAGTAGCGGACAGGGCTCCTATAATTCACCCCTCCACTTT | CASSSGQGSYNSPLHF
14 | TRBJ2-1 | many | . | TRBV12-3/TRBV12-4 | TGTGCCAGCAGTTCAAACTTACTAGCTTCTGAGCAGTTCTTC | CASSSNLLASEQFF
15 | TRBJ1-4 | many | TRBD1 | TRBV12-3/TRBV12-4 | TGTGCCAGCAGTCCCCAGGACAGGGGGCTTGAAAAACTGTTTTTT | CASSPQDRGLEKLFF
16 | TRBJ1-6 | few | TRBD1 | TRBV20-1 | TGCAGTGCTACCGGACAGGGGAGCTCCTATAATTCACCCCTCCACTTT | CSATGQGSSYNSPLHF
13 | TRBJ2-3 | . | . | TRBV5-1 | TGCGCCAGCAGCTTGATGGGGCAAGATACGCAGTATTTT | CASSLMGQDTQYF
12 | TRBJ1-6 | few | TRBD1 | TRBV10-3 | TGTGCCAACCGGGACAGGGACTCACCCCTCCACTTT | CANRDRDSPLHF
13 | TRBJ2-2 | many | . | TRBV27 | TGTGCCAGCAGAGGGCATAACACCGGGGAGCTGTTTTTT | CASRGHNTGELFF
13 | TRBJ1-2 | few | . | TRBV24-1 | TGTGCCACCAGTGATTTGCGAGAGGGTGGCTACACCTTC | CATSDLREGGYTF
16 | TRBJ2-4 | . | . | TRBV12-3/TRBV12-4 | TGTGCCAGCAGTCGGGAGCGGACAAGCCCCAAAAACATTCAGTACTTC | CASSRERTSPKNIQYF
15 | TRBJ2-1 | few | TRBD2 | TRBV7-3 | TGTGCCAGCAGCCTATGGACTAGCGGGGTCACGGCGCAGTTCTTC | CASSLWTSGVTAQFF
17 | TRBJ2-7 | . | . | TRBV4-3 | TGCGCCAGCAGCCAAGATTTGAATCGAGACTACGCCTACGAGCAGTACTTC | CASSQDLNRDYAYEQYF